The 11 T cell receptor beta chains listed next were all sequenced from one sample in a study of blood T cell repertoires in COVID-19. Measured with immunoSEQ multiplex PCR; TCRdb has only the in-frame clones, and not every one. In the table there are 200,000 to 250,000 clones, around four fifths of which are singletons. Sequencing input: peripheral blood. All receptors come from a woman between 65 and 79 years old with active or convalescent COVID-19.

This clone occurred a few times. This chain joins TRBV9 and TRBJ2-2; D perhaps matches TRBD1 (5 bases). The germline gives CDR1 SGDLS, CDR2 YYNGEE. Trimming stripped 0 bases from V and 0 bases from J, with 9 bases between. This CDR3 has 16 amino acids. The CDR3 loop is CASSVVRGANTGELFF. The CDR3 coding sequence is TGTGCCAGCAGCGTAGTAAGGGGCGCGAACACCGGGGAGCTGTTTTTT. The full variable domain, its missing parts supplied by reference TRBV9 and TRBJ2-2, is DSGVTQTPKHLITATGQRVTLRCSPRSGDLSVYWYQQSLDQGLQFLIQYYNGEERAKGNILERFSAQQFPDLHSELNLSSLELGDSALYFCASSVVRGANTGELFFGEGSRLTVL.

The chain combines TRBV14 with TRBJ1-1; TRBD1 might be the D (6 bases). V lost 4 bases, J lost 5 bases, and 17 bases lay in between. Germline V lookup: CDR1 SGHDN, CDR2 FVKESK. The CDR3 totals 15 residues. The DNA for the CDR3 is TGTGCCAGCAGCCCTCACAGGGTAATGGGGACTGAAGCTTTCTTT. Protein: CASSPHRVMGTEAFF.

In its sample, this clone was seen once. The rearrangement links TRBV12-2 to TRBJ1-5. TRBV12-2 is an annotated pseudogene. The CDR3 loop spans 16 amino acids. The CDR3 here is CASRLVPGLPNQPQHF. The CDR3 bases are TGTGCAAGTCGCTTAGTTCCGGGACTCCCCAATCAGCCCCAGCATTTT.

The rearrangement uses TRBV9 and TRBJ1-1; 8 nucleotides match TRBD1. The CDR3 is made up of 14 amino acids. Germline values: CDR1 SGDLS, CDR2 YYNGEE. J gave up 3 bases and V 6 bases, and 7 bases lay outside the gene matches. CDR3 DNA: TGTGCCAGCAAAGGACAGGGAGGGGACACTGAAGCTTTCTTT. It translates to CASKGQGGDTEAFF.

V is TRBV7-2 and J is TRBJ2-7, with D hard to call. Trimming stripped 4 bases from V and 3 bases from J, with 13 bases between. Germline assignment: CDR1 SGHTA and CDR2 FQGNSA. The CDR3 length is 14 residues. The CDR3 here is CASSSPQINYEQYF. CDR3 nucleotides: TGTGCCAGCAGCTCCCCCCAGATCAACTACGAGCAGTACTTC.

The count of this clone is one. J is TRBJ2-5 and V is TRBV5-1; 13 positions match TRBD2. From germline, CDR1 is SGHRS and CDR2 YFSETQ. V lost 6 bases, J lost 5 bases, and 7 bases stayed unmatched. This CDR3 region has 15 residues. The CDR3 coding sequence is TGCGCCAGCATGAGGGGACTAGCGGGAACGGAGACCCAGTACTTC. It encodes CASMRGLAGTETQYF.

V is TRBV7-9 and J is TRBJ1-2; D is unresolved. Trimming removed 1 base from V and 6 bases from J, with 9 bases in between. Per germline, CDR1 SEHNR and CDR2 FQNEAQ (reference sequence). This CDR3 has 13 amino acids. The CDR3 DNA follows: TGTGCCAGCAGCTTAGTTGGGCTGCATGGCTACACCTTC. This translates into CASSLVGLHGYTF.

The CDR3 DNA reads TGTGCCATCAGTCCCTTTACAGATAACTATGGCTACACCTTC. Amino acid sequence: CAISPFTDNYGYTF. The chain combines TRBV10-3 with TRBJ1-2, with D unclear. CDR1 and CDR2 from the germline V gene are ENHRY and SYGVKD. V was clipped by 5 bases and J by 1 base, with 11 bases between them. The CDR3 consists of 14 residues.

This sequence joins TRBV7-9 and TRBJ1-2; D might be TRBD1 (6 bases). The ends were cut back, 4 bases at V and 3 bases at J, with 9 bases in the middle. The CDR3 runs 13 residues. Looked up from germline, CDR1 is SEHNR and CDR2 is FQNEAQ (reference sequence). The DNA of the CDR3 is TGTGCCAGCAGCTGGACAGAGGACTATGGCTACACCTTC. Translating it yields CASSWTEDYGYTF.

The chain employs TRBV7-3 and TRBJ1-3; tentative D call: TRBD1 (5 bases). The CDR3 spans 13 residues. The V gene's germline CDR1 is SGHTA and CDR2 FQGTGA. V gave up 8 bases and J gave up 4 bases, with 12 bases separating them. This CDR3 is CASGRGSGNTIYF. The CDR3, as DNA: TGTGCCAGCGGTAGGGGATCAGGAAACACCATATATTTT.

V usage is TRBV5-6 and J usage is TRBJ2-2; D may be TRBD1 (6 bases). The V gene lost 2 bases and the J gene lost 7 bases, with 12 bases spanning the gap. Germline CDR1 and CDR2: SGHDT and YYEEEE. The CDR3 contains 14 residues. The chain's CDR3 is CASSFQGSSGELFF. The CDR3 DNA reads as TGTGCCAGCAGCTTCCAGGGGTCCAGCGGGGAGCTGTTTTTT.